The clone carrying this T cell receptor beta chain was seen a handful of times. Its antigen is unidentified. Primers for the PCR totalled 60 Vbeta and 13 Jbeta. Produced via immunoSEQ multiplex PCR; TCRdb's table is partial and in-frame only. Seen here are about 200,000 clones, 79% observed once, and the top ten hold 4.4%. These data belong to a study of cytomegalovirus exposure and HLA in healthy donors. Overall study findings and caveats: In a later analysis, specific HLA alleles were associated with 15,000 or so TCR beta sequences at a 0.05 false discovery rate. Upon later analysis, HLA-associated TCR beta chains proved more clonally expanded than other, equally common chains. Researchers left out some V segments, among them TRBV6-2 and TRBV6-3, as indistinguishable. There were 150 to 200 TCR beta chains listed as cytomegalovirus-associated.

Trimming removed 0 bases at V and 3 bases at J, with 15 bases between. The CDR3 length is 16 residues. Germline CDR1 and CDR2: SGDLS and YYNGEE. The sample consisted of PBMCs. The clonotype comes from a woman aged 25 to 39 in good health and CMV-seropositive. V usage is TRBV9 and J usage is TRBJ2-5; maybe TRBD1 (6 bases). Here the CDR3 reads CASSVGGQQGKETQYF. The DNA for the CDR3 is TGTGCCAGCAGCGTAGGGGGTCAACAGGGTAAAGAGACCCAGTACTTC.